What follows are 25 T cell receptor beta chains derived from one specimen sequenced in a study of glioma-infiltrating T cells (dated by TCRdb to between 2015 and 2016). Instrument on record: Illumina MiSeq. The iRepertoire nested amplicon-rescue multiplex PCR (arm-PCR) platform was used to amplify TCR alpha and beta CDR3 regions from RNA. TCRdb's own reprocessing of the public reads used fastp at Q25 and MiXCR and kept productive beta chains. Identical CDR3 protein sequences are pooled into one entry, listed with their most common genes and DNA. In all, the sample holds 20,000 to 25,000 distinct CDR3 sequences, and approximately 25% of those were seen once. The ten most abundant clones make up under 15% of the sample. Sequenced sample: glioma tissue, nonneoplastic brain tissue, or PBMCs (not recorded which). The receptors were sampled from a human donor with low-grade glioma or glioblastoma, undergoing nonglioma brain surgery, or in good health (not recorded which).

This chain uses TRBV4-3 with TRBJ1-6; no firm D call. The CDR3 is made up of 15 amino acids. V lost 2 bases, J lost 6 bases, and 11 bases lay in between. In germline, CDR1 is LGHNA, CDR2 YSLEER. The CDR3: CASSQNNNRNSPLHF. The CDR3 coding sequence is TGCGCCAGCAGCCAAAATAATAATCGTAATTCACCCCTCCACTTT.

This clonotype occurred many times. The CDR3 reads CASSIPRQGTFSGANVLTF. CDR3 nucleotide sequence: TGTGCCAGCAGCATTCCTCGACAGGGGACCTTCTCTGGGGCCAACGTCCTGACTTTC. The chain recombines TRBV7-9 with TRBJ2-6; 8 nucleotides match TRBD1. The length of the CDR3 is 19 residues. Germline loops: CDR1 SEHNR, CDR2 FQNEAQ (reference sequence). The ends lost 5 bases at V and 0 bases at J; junction bases unmatched: 12.

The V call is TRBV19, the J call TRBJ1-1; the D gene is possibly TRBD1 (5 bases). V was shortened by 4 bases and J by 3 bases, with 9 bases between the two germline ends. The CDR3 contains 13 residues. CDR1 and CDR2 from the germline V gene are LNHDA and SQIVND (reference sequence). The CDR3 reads CASSRGRDTEAFF. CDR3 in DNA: TGTGCCAGTAGTAGGGGACGAGACACTGAAGCTTTCTTT.

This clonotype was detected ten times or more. CDR3 protein: CASAPQGSRTDTQYF. As DNA, the CDR3 is TGTGCCAGCGCCCCACAGGGTTCTAGAACAGATACGCAGTATTTT. The rearrangement joins TRBV12-3 or TRBV12-4 to TRBJ2-3, with D perhaps TRBD1 (6 bases). V dropped 8 bases and J dropped 3 bases, with 18 bases sitting between them. The CDR3 spans 15 residues.

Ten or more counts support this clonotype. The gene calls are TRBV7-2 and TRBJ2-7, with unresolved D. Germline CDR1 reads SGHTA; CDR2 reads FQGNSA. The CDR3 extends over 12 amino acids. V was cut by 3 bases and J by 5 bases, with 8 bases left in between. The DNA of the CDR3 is TGTGCCAGCAGCTTCAACCGGGACGAGCAGTACTTC. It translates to CASSFNRDEQYF.

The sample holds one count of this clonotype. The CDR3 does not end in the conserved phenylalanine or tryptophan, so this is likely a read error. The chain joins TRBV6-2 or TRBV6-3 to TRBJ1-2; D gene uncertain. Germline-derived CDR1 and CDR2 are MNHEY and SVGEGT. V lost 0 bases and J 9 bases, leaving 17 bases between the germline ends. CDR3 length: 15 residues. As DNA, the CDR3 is TGTGCCAGCAGTTACTCTATCACGACGGCACATCGCTACACCCTC. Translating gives CASSYSITTAHRYTL.

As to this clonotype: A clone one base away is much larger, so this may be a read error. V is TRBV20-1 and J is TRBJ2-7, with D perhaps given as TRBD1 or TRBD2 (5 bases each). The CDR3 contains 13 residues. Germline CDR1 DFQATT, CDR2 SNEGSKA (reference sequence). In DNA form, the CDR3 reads TGCAGTGCTAGGTTCCGGGGCTCCTACGATCAGTACTTC. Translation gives CSARFRGSYDQYF.

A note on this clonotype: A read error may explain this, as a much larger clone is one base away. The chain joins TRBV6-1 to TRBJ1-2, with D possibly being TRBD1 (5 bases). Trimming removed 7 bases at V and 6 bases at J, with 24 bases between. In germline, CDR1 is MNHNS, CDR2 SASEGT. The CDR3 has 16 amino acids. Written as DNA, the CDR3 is TGTGCCAGCACCAACTCAGACGGTGAATGGGACCATGGCTACACCTTC. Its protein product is CASTNSDGEWDHGYTF.

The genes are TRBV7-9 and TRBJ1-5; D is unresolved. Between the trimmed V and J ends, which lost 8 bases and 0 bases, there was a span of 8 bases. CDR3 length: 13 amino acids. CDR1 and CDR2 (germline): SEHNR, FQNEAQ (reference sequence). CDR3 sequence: CASHEYSNQPQHF. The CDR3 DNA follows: TGTGCCAGCCACGAATATAGCAATCAGCCCCAGCATTTT.

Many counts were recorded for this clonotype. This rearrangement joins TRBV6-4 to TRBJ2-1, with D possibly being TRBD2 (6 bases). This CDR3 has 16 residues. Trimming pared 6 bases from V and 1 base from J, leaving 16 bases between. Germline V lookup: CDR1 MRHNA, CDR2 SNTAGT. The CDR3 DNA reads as TGTGCCAGCAGGGAATGGTGGCGGGGTTCCTACAATGAGCAGTTCTTC. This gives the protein CASREWWRGSYNEQFF.

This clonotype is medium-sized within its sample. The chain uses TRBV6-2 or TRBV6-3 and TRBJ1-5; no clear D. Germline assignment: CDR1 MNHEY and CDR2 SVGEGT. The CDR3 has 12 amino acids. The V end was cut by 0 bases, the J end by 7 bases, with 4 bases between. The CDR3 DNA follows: TGTGCCAGCAGTTACTCCGAACAGCCCCAGCATTTT. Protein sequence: CASSYSEQPQHF.

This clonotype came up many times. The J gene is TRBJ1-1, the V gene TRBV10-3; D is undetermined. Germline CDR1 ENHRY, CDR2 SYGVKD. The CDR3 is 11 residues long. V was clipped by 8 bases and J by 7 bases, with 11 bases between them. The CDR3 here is CAISTSGEAFF. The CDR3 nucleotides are TGTGCCATCTCGACTTCTGGTGAAGCTTTCTTT.

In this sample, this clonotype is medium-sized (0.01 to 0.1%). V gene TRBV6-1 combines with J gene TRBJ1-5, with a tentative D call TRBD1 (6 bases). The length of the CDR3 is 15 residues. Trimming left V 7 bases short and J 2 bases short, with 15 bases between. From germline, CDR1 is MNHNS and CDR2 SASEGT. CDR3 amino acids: CASTPRGEGNQPQHF. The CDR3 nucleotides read TGTGCCAGCACGCCCAGGGGAGAGGGCAATCAGCCCCAGCATTTT.

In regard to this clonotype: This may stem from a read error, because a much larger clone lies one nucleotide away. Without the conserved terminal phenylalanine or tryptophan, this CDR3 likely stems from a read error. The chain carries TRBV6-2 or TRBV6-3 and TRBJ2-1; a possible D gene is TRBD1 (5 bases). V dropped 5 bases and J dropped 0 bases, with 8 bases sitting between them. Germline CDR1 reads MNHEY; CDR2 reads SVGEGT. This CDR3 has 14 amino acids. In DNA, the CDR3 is TGTGCCAGCAGTAGGGGTAACTCCTACAATGAGCAGTTCTCC. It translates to CASSRGNSYNEQFS.

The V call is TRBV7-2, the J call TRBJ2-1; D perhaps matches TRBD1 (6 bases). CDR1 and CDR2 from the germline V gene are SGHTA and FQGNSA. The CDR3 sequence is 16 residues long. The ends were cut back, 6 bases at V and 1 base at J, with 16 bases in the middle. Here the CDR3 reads CASRRGTRASYNEQFF. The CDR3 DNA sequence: TGTGCCAGCAGACGAGGGACACGGGCATCCTACAATGAGCAGTTCTTC.

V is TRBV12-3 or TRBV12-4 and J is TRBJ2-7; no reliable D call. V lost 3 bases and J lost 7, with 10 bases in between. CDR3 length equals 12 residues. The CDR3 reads CASSFPRGEQYF. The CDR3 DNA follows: TGTGCCAGCAGTTTCCCCCGTGGAGAGCAGTACTTC.

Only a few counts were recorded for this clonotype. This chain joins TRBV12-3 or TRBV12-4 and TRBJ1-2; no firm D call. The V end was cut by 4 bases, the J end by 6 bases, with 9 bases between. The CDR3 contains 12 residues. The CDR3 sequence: CASSYSGNGYTF. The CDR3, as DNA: TGTGCCAGCAGTTATAGTGGGAATGGCTACACCTTC.

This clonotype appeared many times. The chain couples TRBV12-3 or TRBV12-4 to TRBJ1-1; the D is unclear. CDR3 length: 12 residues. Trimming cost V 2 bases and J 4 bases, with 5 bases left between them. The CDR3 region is CASSLMSTEAFF. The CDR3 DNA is TGTGCCAGCAGTTTAATGTCCACTGAAGCTTTCTTT.

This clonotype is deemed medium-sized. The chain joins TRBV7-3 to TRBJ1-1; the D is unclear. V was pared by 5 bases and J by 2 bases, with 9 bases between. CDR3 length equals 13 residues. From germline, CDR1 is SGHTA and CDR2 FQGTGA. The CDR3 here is CASSGGPNTEAFF. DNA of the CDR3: TGTGCCAGCAGCGGCGGACCTAACACTGAAGCTTTCTTT.

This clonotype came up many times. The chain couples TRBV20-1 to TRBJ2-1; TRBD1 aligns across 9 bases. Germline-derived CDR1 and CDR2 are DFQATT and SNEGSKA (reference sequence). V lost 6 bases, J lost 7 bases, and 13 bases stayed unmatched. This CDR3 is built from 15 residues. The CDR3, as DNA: TGCAGTGCAATGTCCGGACAGGGGCTAATGAATGAGCAGTTCTTC. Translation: CSAMSGQGLMNEQFF.

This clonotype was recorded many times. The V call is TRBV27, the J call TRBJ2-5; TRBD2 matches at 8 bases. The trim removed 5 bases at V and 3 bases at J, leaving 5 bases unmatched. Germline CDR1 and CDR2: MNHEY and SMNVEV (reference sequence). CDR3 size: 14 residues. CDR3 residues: CASSRSGGEETQYF. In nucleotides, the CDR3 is TGTGCCAGCAGTAGATCCGGGGGGGAAGAGACCCAGTACTTC.

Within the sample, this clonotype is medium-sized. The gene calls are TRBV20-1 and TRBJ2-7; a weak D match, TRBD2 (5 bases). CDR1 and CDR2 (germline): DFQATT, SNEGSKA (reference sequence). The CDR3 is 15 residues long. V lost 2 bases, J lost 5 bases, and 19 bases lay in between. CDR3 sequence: CSARRAGLEVDEQYF. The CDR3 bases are TGCAGTGCTAGACGGGCAGGCTTGGAGGTCGACGAGCAGTACTTC.

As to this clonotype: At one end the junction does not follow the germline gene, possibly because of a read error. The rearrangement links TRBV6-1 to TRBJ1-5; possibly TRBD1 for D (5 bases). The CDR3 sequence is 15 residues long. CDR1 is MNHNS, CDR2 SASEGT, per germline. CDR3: CASGEKVGAHQPQNF. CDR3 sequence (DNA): TGTGCCAGCGGTGAAAAGGTAGGGGCTCATCAGCCCCAGAATTTT.

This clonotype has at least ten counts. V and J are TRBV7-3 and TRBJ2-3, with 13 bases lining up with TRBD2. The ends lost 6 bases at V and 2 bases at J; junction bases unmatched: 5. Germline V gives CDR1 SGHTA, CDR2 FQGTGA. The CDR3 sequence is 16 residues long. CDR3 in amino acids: CASRTGTSGVTDTQYF. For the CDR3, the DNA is TGTGCCAGCAGGACCGGGACTAGCGGGGTCACAGATACGCAGTATTTT.

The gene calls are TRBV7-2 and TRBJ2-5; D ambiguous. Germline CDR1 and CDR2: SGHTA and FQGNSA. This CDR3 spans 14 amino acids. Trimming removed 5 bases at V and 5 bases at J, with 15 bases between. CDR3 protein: CASSPNPRSETQYF. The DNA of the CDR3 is TGTGCCAGCAGCCCAAACCCCCGTTCTGAGACCCAGTACTTC.